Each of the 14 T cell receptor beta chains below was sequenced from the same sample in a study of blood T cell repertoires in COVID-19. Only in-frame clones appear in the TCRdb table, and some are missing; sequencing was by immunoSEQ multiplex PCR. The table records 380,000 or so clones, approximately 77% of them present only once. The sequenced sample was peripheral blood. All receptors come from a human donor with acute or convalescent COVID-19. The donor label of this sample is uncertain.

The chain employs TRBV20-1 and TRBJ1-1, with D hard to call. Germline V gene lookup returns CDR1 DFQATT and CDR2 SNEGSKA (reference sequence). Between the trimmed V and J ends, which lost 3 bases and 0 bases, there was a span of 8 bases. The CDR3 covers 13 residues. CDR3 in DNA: TGCAGTGCTAGTAACGGGATGAACACTGAAGCTTTCTTT. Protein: CSASNGMNTEAFF.

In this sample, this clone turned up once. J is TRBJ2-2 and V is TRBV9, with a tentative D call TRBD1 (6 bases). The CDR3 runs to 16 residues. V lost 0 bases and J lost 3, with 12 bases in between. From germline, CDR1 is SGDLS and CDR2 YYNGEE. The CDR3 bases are TGTGCCAGCAGCGTAGGAGGGACACTTTACACCGGGGAGCTGTTTTTT. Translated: CASSVGGTLYTGELFF.

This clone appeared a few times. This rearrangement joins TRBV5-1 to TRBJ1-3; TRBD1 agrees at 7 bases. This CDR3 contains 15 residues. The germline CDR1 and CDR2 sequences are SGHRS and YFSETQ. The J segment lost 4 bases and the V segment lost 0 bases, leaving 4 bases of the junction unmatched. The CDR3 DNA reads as TGCGCCAGCAGCTTGGGACAGGGTATGGGAAACACCATATATTTT. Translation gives CASSLGQGMGNTIYF.

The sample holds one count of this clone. The CDR3 loop is CASSWDSRNQPQHF. The DNA for the CDR3 is TGTGCCAGTAGTTGGGACAGCCGAAATCAGCCCCAGCATTTT. The chain has TRBV19 and TRBJ1-5, with 7 bases aligning to TRBD1. The CDR3 extends over 14 amino acids. Germline V gene lookup returns CDR1 LNHDA and CDR2 SQIVND (reference sequence). V was pared by 5 bases and J by 4 bases, with 5 bases of the junction left unmatched.

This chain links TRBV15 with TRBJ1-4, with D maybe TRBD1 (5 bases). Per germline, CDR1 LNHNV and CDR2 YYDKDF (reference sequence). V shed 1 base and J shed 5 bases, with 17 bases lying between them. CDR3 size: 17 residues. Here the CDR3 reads CATSRVGGGRSNEKLFF. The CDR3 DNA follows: TGTGCCACCAGCAGAGTGGGGGGGGGACGATCAAATGAAAAACTGTTTTTT.

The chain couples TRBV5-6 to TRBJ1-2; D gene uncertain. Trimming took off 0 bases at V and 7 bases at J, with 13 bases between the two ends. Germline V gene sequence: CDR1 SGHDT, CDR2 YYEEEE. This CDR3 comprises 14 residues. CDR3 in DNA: TGTGCCAGCAGCTTGGGAGGTAGTTTTATTGGCTACACCTTC. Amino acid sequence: CASSLGGSFIGYTF.

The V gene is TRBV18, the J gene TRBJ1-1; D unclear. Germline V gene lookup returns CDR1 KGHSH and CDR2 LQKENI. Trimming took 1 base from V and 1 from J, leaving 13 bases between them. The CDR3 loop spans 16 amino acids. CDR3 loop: CASSPQLGVWNTEAFF. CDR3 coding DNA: TGTGCCAGCTCACCACAGCTGGGAGTGTGGAACACTGAAGCTTTCTTT.

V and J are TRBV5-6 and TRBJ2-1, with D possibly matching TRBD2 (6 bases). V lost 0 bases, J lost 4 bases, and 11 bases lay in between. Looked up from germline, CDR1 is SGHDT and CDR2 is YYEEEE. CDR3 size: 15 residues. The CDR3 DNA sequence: TGTGCCAGCAGCTTGGGTCGGAGGGGTTACAATGAGCAGTTCTTC. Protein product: CASSLGRRGYNEQFF.

The CDR3, as DNA: TGTGCCAGTAGTCATCCGGGACTAGCCTCCTACGAGCAGTACTTC. Encoded protein: CASSHPGLASYEQYF. The chain carries TRBV19 and TRBJ2-7; TRBD2 matches 9 bases. The CDR3 has 15 amino acids. V was clipped by 5 bases and J by 0 bases; unmatched bases: 5. The germline V gene has CDR1 LNHDA and CDR2 SQIVND (reference sequence).

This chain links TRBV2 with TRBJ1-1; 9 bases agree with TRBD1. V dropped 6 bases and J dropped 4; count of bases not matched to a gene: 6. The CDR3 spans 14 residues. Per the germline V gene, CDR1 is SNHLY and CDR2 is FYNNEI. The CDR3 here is CASRTGQGSTEAFF. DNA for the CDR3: TGTGCCAGCAGAACAGGACAGGGGTCCACTGAAGCTTTCTTT.

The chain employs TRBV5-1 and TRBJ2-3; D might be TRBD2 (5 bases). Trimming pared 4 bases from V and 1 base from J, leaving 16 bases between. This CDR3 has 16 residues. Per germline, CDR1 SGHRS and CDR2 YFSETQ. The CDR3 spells CASSPRVGWGTDTQYF. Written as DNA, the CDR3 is TGCGCCAGCAGCCCGCGGGTAGGTTGGGGCACAGATACGCAGTATTTT.

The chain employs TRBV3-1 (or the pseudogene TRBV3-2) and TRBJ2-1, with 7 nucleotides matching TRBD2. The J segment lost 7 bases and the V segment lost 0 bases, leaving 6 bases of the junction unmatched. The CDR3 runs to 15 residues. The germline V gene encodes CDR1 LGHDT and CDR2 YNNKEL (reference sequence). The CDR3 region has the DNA TGTGCCAGCAGCCAAGAAGATTGGGGGGGGAATGAGCAGTTCTTC. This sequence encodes CASSQEDWGGNEQFF.

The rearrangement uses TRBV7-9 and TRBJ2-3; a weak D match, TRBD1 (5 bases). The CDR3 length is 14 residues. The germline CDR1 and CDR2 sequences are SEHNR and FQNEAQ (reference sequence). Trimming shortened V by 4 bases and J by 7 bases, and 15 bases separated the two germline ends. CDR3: CASSYTEGAYTQYF. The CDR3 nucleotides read TGTGCCAGCAGCTACACCGAAGGGGCATATACGCAGTATTTT.

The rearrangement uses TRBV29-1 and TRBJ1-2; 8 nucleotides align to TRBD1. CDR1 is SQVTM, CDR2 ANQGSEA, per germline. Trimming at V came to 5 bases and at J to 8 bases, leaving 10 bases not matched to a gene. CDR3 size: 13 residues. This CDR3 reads CSVQGATGVGYTF. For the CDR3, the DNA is TGCAGCGTTCAGGGGGCCACAGGGGTAGGCTACACCTTC.